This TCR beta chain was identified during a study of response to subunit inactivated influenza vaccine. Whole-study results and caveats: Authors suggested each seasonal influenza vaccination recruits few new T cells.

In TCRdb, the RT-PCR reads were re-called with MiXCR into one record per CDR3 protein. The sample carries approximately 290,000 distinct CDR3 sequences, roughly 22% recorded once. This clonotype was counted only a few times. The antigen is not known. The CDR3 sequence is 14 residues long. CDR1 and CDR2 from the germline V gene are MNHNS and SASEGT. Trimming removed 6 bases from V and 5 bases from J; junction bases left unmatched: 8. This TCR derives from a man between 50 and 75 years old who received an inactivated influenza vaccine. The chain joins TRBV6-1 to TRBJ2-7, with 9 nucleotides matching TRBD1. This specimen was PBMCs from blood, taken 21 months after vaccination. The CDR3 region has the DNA TGTGCCAGCAGGCCGGGACAGGGACAGCACGAGCAGTACTTC. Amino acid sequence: CASRPGQGQHEQYF.